The text below deals with one T cell receptor (beta chain). Its binding antigen is unknown. No base quality values were provided; no much bigger clone lies one nucleotide off. The CDR1 and CDR2 encoded by the germline V gene (reference sequence) are SEHNR and FQNEAQ. V drops 0 bases and J drops 4 bases, leaving 4 bases in between. There are 14 amino acids in the CDR3, from cysteine to phenylalanine inclusive. The only DNA kept is the CDR3, 42 bases in frame from the first base. TCRbeta CDR3 regions were amplified from genomic DNA using the immunoSEQ Assay, a bias-controlled multiplex PCR. Turning to the authors' computational methods: The number of nucleated cells in each sample was estimated from the amplification of reference gene primers within the assay. Sequence reads were collapsed and filtered to measure the absolute abundance of every unique TCRbeta CDR3 rearrangement. Productive Simpson clonality was computed per sample as the square root of Simpson's diversity index over productive rearrangements. TCRdb stores this immuneACCESS table with in-frame sequences only. Part of the clones is absent; in the studies checked, under half of the shortfall reflects unresolved V genes, and no reason is known for the rest. V, J and clone size are taken as reported in that table, and D and trimming were inferred from the DNA itself. The table for this sample lists approximately 92,000 clones; about 80% of them were counted only once. In total, the top ten clones hold under 20% of the sample.

This sample is drawn from a study of blood T cell repertoires in COVID-19 (dated by TCRdb to the early 2020s). Turning to the overall study: Samples from collaborators originated in the United States, Italy and Spain and spanned both the acute and convalescent phases of COVID-19. The material from the prospective study consisted of cDNA or gDNA derived from T cells, B-cell-depleted T cells, or PBMCs. Subjects who had been exposed to COVID-19, were actively infected with it, or had recovered from it provided the deeply sampled blood TCRbeta repertoires that made up the dataset. The repertoires were released in a freely available public database intended as a resource for research on the immune response to SARS-CoV-2. Samples came from the ongoing ImmuneRACE study (first 160 participants) plus 1,254 subjects from 6 global collaborators. Nearly every sample came with metadata listing a de-identified subject ID, COVID-19 status, age in years and sex. HLA class I and class II types, where available, came from metadata supplied by the sample provider rather than from assay-based typing. The full study reports these points: The quantity of clinical and demographic metadata differed by source and by participant and was supplied without curation.

Each collaborating institution followed its own protocols to collect whole blood in K2EDTA tubes. For TCRbeta analysis, collaborator samples were shipped as frozen whole blood, as isolated PBMCs, or as DNA extracted from either sample type. This TCR came from an elderly man with acute or convalescent COVID-19. The chain is encoded by TRBV7-9 joined to TRBJ2-6; the D gene is unclear. Sample: peripheral blood. The CDR3 region has the sequence CASSLASGANVLTF. The sequenced DNA is TGTGCCAGCAGCTTAGCCTCCGGGGCCAACGTCCTGACTTTC.